This T cell receptor (beta chain) originates from a study of vaccination and CD4 T cells after COVID-19. On the study more broadly: Post-vaccination specimens were collected at a median of around 72 days following dose two (range 14 to 241).

Oncomine TCR Beta short-read sequencing was applied to DNA from cultured CD4+ T cells. The authors extracted genomic DNA from cultured CD4+ T cells. MiXCR, applied by TCRdb to the PCR reads, yields one record per CDR3 protein. The sample includes some 15,000 distinct CDR3 sequences, 52% of them seen just once. The CDR3 runs 17 residues. V lost 5 bases to trimming and J lost 0 bases, with 16 bases between them. Points on this clonotype: Its antigen is still unknown.

Sample treatment: roughly 10-day PBMC culture with coronavirus spike peptide pools or control peptides (ViraFEST assay). Positive PCR tests were logged from March through December 2020, ahead of US Alpha, Beta and Delta variants. Sequenced sample: CD4+ T cells from blood, cultured in vitro. The V call is TRBV12-3 or TRBV12-4, the J call TRBJ2-2; weak D call: TRBD1 (5 bases). This clonotype was sampled from a human donor who had recovered from COVID-19. The CDR3 DNA follows: TGTGCCAGCAGTCCCTCAGTCCGGACAACGAACACCGGGGAGCTGTTTTTT. Translated, it gives CASSPSVRTTNTGELFF.